This TCR beta chain was captured in a study of blood T cell repertoires in COVID-19 (dated by TCRdb to 2018 to 2021). Describing the broader study: The collaborator samples originated in the United States, Italy and Spain and spanned the acute and convalescent phases of COVID-19. The material from the prospective study consisted of cDNA or gDNA derived from T cells, B-cell-depleted T cells, or PBMCs. The dataset comprised deeply sampled blood TCRbeta repertoires from subjects exposed to, actively infected with, or recovered from COVID-19. A freely available public database, intended as a resource for researchers studying the immune response to SARS-CoV-2, is where the repertoires were released. Samples came from the ongoing ImmuneRACE study (first 160 participants) plus 1,254 subjects from 6 global collaborators. Sample metadata almost always included a de-identified subject ID, COVID-19 status, age in years and sex. HLA class I and class II types, where available, came from metadata supplied by the sample provider rather than from assay-based typing.

One collaborating source in Seattle enrolled patients during active infection and followed them longitudinally through the course of disease. Collaborating institutions collected whole blood in K2EDTA tubes following their own protocols. For TCRbeta analysis, collaborators shipped samples in one of three forms: frozen whole blood, isolated PBMCs, or DNA extracted from either of those sample types. The immunoSEQ Assay, a bias-controlled multiplex PCR, was used to amplify TCRbeta CDR3 regions from genomic DNA. The paper's data handling went like this. The number of nucleated cells in each sample was estimated from the amplification of reference gene primers within the assay. To quantify the absolute abundance of each unique TCRbeta CDR3 rearrangement, sequence reads were collapsed and filtered. For each sample, productive Simpson clonality was calculated as the square root of Simpson's diversity index over productive rearrangements. This immuneACCESS table, as held by TCRdb, lists in-frame sequences with V and J called but not all clones. Of the missing ones, under half trace to an unresolved V gene in checked studies; the others have no known cause. The V and J calls and clone size come from that table; D and trimming were worked out from the DNA. This sample is represented by approximately 280,000 clones; about nine tenths of them were singletons. Roughly 7.3% of the sample comes from the top ten.

Deletion took 3 bases off V and 4 bases off J, with a span of 13 bases between the germline ends. Reading the germline V gene gives CDR1 MGHRA and CDR2 YSYEKL. The CDR3 sequence holds 14 residues, the cysteine and phenylalanine included. Of all the DNA, just the CDR3 is kept, 42 bases in frame from base 1. The research as a whole found: How much clinical and demographic metadata was included differed by source and by participant, and the metadata was provided uncurated.

This clone turned up a few times. The antigen it recognizes is unknown. No quality values exist for individual bases; no much larger clone is one base distant. This clonotype was obtained from a woman in her thirties with COVID-19, enrolled during active disease. The rearranged segments are TRBV4-1 and TRBJ2-7; a tentative D match to TRBD2 spans 6 bases. Sequenced sample: peripheral blood. The nucleotide sequence reads as follows: TGCGCCAGCAGCCAGAGTGGAGGGAATTACGAGCAGTACTTC. Its amino acids are CASSQSGGNYEQYF.